The 17 T cell receptor beta chains given below trace back to one sample, sequenced in a study of T cell responses to AZD1222 COVID-19 vaccine. The table came from immunoSEQ multiplex PCR; TCRdb's copy has only in-frame clones and leaves some out. The sample consists of 130,000 to 150,000 clones, about 90% of them appearing once. The source was peripheral blood, collected on day 0 of AZD1222 vaccination. The receptors shown here come from an adult in good health.

The chain recombines TRBV18 with TRBJ1-1; D call uncertain. Germline V lookup: CDR1 KGHSH, CDR2 LQKENI. The CDR3 extends over 13 amino acids. The ends were cut back, 5 bases at V and 7 bases at J, with 14 bases in the middle. CDR3 in amino acids: CASSEMVVSEAFF. The CDR3 coding sequence is TGTGCCAGCTCAGAGATGGTGGTGAGTGAAGCTTTCTTT.

The chain links TRBV6-1 to TRBJ1-3, with D hard to call. The CDR3 runs 14 residues. V dropped 2 bases and J dropped 0 bases, with 5 bases sitting between them. Germline CDR1 reads MNHNS; CDR2 reads SASEGT. CDR3 DNA: TGTGCCAGCAGTGAACGGAGCTCTGGAAACACCATATATTTT. The encoded protein is CASSERSSGNTIYF.

The gene calls are TRBV18 and TRBJ2-2; possible D gene TRBD2, 5 bases. This CDR3 spans 16 amino acids. The V end was cut by 1 base, the J end by 1 base, with 10 bases between. Germline loops: CDR1 KGHSH, CDR2 LQKENI. The DNA of the CDR3 is TGTGCCAGCTCACCACAGGGTGCGGGGAACACCGGGGAGCTGTTTTTT. The encoded protein is CASSPQGAGNTGELFF.

The chain joins TRBV2 to TRBJ1-2; D is possibly TRBD1 (6 bases). Germline V gene lookup returns CDR1 SNHLY and CDR2 FYNNEI. The CDR3 loop spans 13 amino acids. V was pared by 8 bases and J by 3 bases, with 13 bases between. This CDR3 is CASRYREDYGYTF. The CDR3 coding sequence is TGTGCCAGCCGGTACAGGGAAGACTATGGCTACACCTTC.

The chain's CDR3 is CASSPRAFEFNTIYF. In nucleotides, the CDR3 is TGTGCCAGTAGCCCAAGGGCCTTCGAGTTTAACACCATATATTTT. The gene calls are TRBV19 and TRBJ1-3; D not resolved. The ends were cut back, 6 bases at V and 7 bases at J, with 19 bases in the middle. CDR1 and CDR2 from the germline V gene are LNHDA and SQIVND (reference sequence). The CDR3 covers 15 residues.

V gene TRBV18 combines with J gene TRBJ2-3; 13 nucleotides align to TRBD2. After removal of 3 bases from V and 2 bases from J, the junction contained 2 bases not matched to a gene. The CDR3 is made up of 16 amino acids. CDR1 is KGHSH and CDR2 is LQKENI in the germline V gene. For the CDR3, the DNA is TGTGCCAGCTCACCGACTAGCGGGGGGTTCACAGATACGCAGTATTTT. Translation: CASSPTSGGFTDTQYF.

The rearrangement links TRBV7-2 to TRBJ1-1; D not resolved. This CDR3 contains 11 residues. The germline V gene encodes CDR1 SGHTA and CDR2 FQGNSA. Trimming pared 1 base from V and 3 bases from J, leaving 0 bases between. DNA for the CDR3: TGTGCCAGCAGCTTAGACACTGAAGCTTTCTTT. Translated, it gives CASSLDTEAFF.

The rearrangement uses TRBV7-2 and TRBJ1-4, with D unclear. This CDR3 is built from 15 residues. With 1 base removed from V and 7 bases from J, the gap between germline ends came to 13 bases. CDR1 is SGHTA, CDR2 FQGNSA, per germline. CDR3 sequence: CASSLERALGEKLFF. The CDR3 coding sequence is TGTGCCAGCAGCTTAGAAAGGGCCCTTGGTGAAAAACTGTTTTTT. Full variable domain (rest looked up from reference TRBV7-2 and TRBJ1-4): GAGVSQSPSNKVTEKGKDVELRCDPISGHTALYWYRQSLGQGLEFLIYFQGNSAPDKSGLPSDRFSAERTGGSVSTLTIQRTQQEDSAVYLCASSLERALGEKLFFGSGTQLSVL.

For the CDR3, the DNA is TGTGCCACCCGAGTACCTACTAATGAAAAACTGTTTTTT. This encodes CATRVPTNEKLFF. The chain links TRBV10-3 to TRBJ1-4; D is unclear. With 10 bases removed from V and 2 bases from J, the gap between germline ends came to 11 bases. This CDR3 spans 13 amino acids. Germline V gives CDR1 ENHRY, CDR2 SYGVKD.

V gene TRBV19 combines with J gene TRBJ1-5, with a possible D match to TRBD1 (5 bases). V dropped 5 bases and J dropped 7 bases, with 12 bases sitting between them. Germline CDR1 LNHDA, CDR2 SQIVND (reference sequence). The CDR3 has 13 amino acids. The CDR3: CASSLGVRQPQHF. The CDR3 bases are TGTGCCAGTAGTTTGGGGGTAAGGCAGCCCCAGCATTTT.

The chain links TRBV15 to TRBJ1-5, with D hard to call. This CDR3 has 16 residues. Trimming pared 1 base from V and 0 bases from J, leaving 10 bases between. CDR1 and CDR2 from the germline V gene are LNHNV and YYDKDF (reference sequence). The CDR3 region has the DNA TGTGCCACCAGCAGAGGGCGGGAATATAGCAATCAGCCCCAGCATTTT. Its translation: CATSRGREYSNQPQHF.

The chain couples TRBV27 to TRBJ1-5, with 9 bases aligning to TRBD1. V was pared by 6 bases and J by 7 bases, with 13 bases of the junction left unmatched. The germline gives CDR1 MNHEY, CDR2 SMNVEV (reference sequence). The CDR3 contains 16 residues. The CDR3 region is CASRSGAQGAGQPQHF. The CDR3 region has the DNA TGTGCCAGCAGATCCGGAGCACAGGGGGCAGGACAGCCCCAGCATTTT.

The gene calls are TRBV27 and TRBJ2-3; D uncertain. Deletions cut 5 bases from V and 4 bases from J, with 16 bases between. The germline gives CDR1 MNHEY, CDR2 SMNVEV (reference sequence). The CDR3 length is 15 residues. The CDR3 spells CASSPNGLIADTQYF. DNA of the CDR3: TGTGCCAGCAGTCCCAATGGCTTAATAGCAGATACGCAGTATTTT.

The chain employs TRBV25-1 and TRBJ2-5, with D unclear. The CDR3 extends over 12 amino acids. Germline values: CDR1 MGHDK, CDR2 SYGVNS. Trimming took 3 bases from V and 7 from J, leaving 9 bases between them. CDR3 DNA: TGTGCCAGCAGTGATAAAACCCGGACCCAGTACTTC. Its protein is CASSDKTRTQYF.

This clone has just one count. The chain couples TRBV5-4 to TRBJ2-7; 11 bases align to TRBD1. Looked up from germline, CDR1 is SGHNT and CDR2 is YYREEE (reference sequence). The CDR3 covers 16 residues. V dropped 3 bases and J dropped 0; count of bases not matched to a gene: 5. The CDR3: CASSWSGTGGSYEQYF. CDR3 nucleotides: TGTGCCAGCAGCTGGTCCGGGACAGGGGGCTCCTACGAGCAGTACTTC.

The chain employs TRBV12-3 or TRBV12-4 and TRBJ1-2, with D maybe TRBD1 (5 bases). Trimming cost V 3 bases and J 6 bases, with 11 bases left between them. The CDR3 runs 13 residues. CDR3 coding DNA: TGTGCCAGCAGTTTGCCCGGGACCCATGGCTACACCTTC. The encoded protein is CASSLPGTHGYTF.

Only one count was recorded for this clone. The V gene is TRBV5-4, the J gene TRBJ1-4, with a weak D call TRBD1 (5 bases). In germline, CDR1 is SGHNT, CDR2 YYREEE (reference sequence). The CDR3 totals 13 residues. Trimming left V 4 bases short and J 8 bases short, with 12 bases between. In DNA form, the CDR3 reads TGTGCCAGCAGCCCGGGGGTAGGGGAAAAACTGTTTTTT. Translated: CASSPGVGEKLFF.